A single sample gave rise to the 30 T cell receptor beta chains below, sequenced in a study of cytomegalovirus exposure and HLA in healthy donors. The PCR was carried out with 60 Vbeta primers and 13 Jbeta primers. Some clones are missing from TCRdb's copy, which holds only in-frame ones; the method was immunoSEQ multiplex PCR. Counted here are approximately 190,000 clones, approximately 87% occurring once; the ten biggest clones make up over 1%. Material for sequencing was PBMCs. These receptors came from a man under 40 in good health and CMV-seronegative.

The chain carries TRBV9 and TRBJ1-2; D is undetermined. CDR3 length: 15 amino acids. Germline lookup yields CDR1 SGDLS and CDR2 YYNGEE. V lost 3 bases and J 3 bases, leaving 15 bases between the germline ends. The CDR3 nucleotides are TGTGCCAGCAGCGCCTTGGGAGGAGGGCACTATGGCTACACCTTC. Its translation: CASSALGGGHYGYTF.

The J gene is TRBJ1-1, the V gene TRBV5-4; TRBD1 agrees at 8 bases. Germline V lookup: CDR1 SGHNT, CDR2 YYREEE (reference sequence). The CDR3 loop spans 15 amino acids. The trim removed 3 bases at V and 0 bases at J, leaving 4 bases unmatched. This chain's CDR3 is CASSSQGAMNTEAFF. The CDR3 DNA reads as TGTGCCAGCAGCTCCCAGGGGGCCATGAACACTGAAGCTTTCTTT.

The chain combines TRBV6-1 with TRBJ1-2; tentative D call: TRBD1 (5 bases). With 3 bases removed from V and 8 bases from J, the gap between germline ends came to 7 bases. The CDR3 loop spans 11 amino acids. Germline CDR1 and CDR2: MNHNS and SASEGT. The chain's CDR3 is CASSDRVGYTF. Written as DNA, the CDR3 is TGTGCCAGCAGTGACAGGGTCGGCTACACCTTC.

The chain is built from TRBV30 and TRBJ2-2; D is ambiguous. CDR1 is GTSNPN and CDR2 is SVGIG in the germline V gene (reference sequence). Deletions cut 2 bases from V and 2 bases from J, with 3 bases between. The CDR3 covers 12 residues. CDR3: CAWSPNTGELFF. CDR3 DNA: TGTGCCTGGAGTCCTAACACCGGGGAGCTGTTTTTT.

The chain combines TRBV18 with TRBJ2-7; weak D call: TRBD1 (6 bases). V lost 5 bases and J lost 3, with 17 bases in between. The CDR3 spans 15 residues. Germline CDR1 is KGHSH and CDR2 is LQKENI. The CDR3 region has the DNA TGTGCCAGCTCAACCTTTAGGGGGAGAAACTACGAGCAGTACTTC. Translation: CASSTFRGRNYEQYF.

The chain recombines TRBV14 with TRBJ2-7; 9 positions agree with TRBD1. V lost 0 bases to trimming and J lost 2 bases; unmatched junction nucleotides: 5. The CDR3 extends over 16 amino acids. CDR1 and CDR2 from the germline V gene are SGHDN and FVKESK. Here the CDR3 reads CASSQDRWTGAYEQYF. Here the CDR3 DNA reads TGTGCCAGCAGCCAAGATCGGTGGACAGGGGCCTACGAGCAGTACTTC.

This clone has just a few counts. The gene calls are TRBV7-8 and TRBJ1-4, with a tentative D call TRBD1 (5 bases). Germline CDR1 SGHVS, CDR2 FQNEAQ. The V and J ends lost 3 bases and 8 bases respectively, with 13 bases between them. This CDR3 contains 14 residues. CDR3 in DNA: TGTGCCAGCAGCTTTGGGCAGGGAGGGGAAAAACTGTTTTTT. It yields the protein CASSFGQGGEKLFF.

The chain combines TRBV14 with TRBJ2-7; D may be TRBD2 (5 bases). Trimming removed 1 base from V and 5 bases from J, with 9 bases in between. The CDR3 length is 13 residues. CDR1 is SGHDN and CDR2 is FVKESK in the germline V gene. The CDR3 bases are TGTGCCAGCAGCCAAGTGGACGGGGACGAGCAGTACTTC. The encoded protein is CASSQVDGDEQYF.

To note about this clone: Different DNA sequences within this sample yield the same CDR3. The CDR3 spells CASSDGGGVNEQFF. In DNA form, the CDR3 reads TGCGCCAGCAGTGACGGGGGGGGTGTCAATGAGCAGTTCTTC. This chain links TRBV10-1 with TRBJ2-1; 8 bases match TRBD2. V dropped 3 bases and J dropped 6; count of bases not matched to a gene: 4. CDR1 is WNHNN and CDR2 is SYGVQD in the germline V gene (reference sequence). The CDR3 spans 14 residues.

The rearrangement links TRBV19 to TRBJ2-7; 12 bases line up with TRBD1. This CDR3 is 16 amino acids long. Looked up from germline, CDR1 is LNHDA and CDR2 is SQIVND (reference sequence). After removal of 3 bases from V and 6 bases from J, the junction contained 9 bases not matched to a gene. The CDR3 is CASSIGTGGNQVEQYF. In DNA, the CDR3 is TGTGCCAGTAGTATCGGGACAGGGGGCAACCAGGTCGAGCAGTACTTC.

J is TRBJ1-1 and V is TRBV28; D uncertain. This CDR3 is 12 amino acids long. V was cut by 3 bases and J by 7 bases, with 9 bases left in between. CDR1 MDHEN and CDR2 SYDVKM come from the germline V gene. This chain's CDR3 is CASSLPGDEAFF. Here the CDR3 DNA reads TGTGCCAGCAGTTTGCCCGGGGATGAAGCTTTCTTT.

V and J are TRBV6-5 and TRBJ1-2, with 10 bases identical to TRBD1. Germline V gene data show CDR1 as MNHEY and CDR2 as SVGAGI. The CDR3 loop spans 16 amino acids. With 4 bases clipped from V and 3 bases from J, the junction kept 8 bases outside the gene matches. This chain's CDR3 is CASSLDRGNPYYGYTF. Here the CDR3 DNA reads TGTGCCAGCAGTTTGGACAGGGGGAACCCTTACTATGGCTACACCTTC.

The chain couples TRBV7-9 to TRBJ2-1; TRBD1 is a possible D gene (5 bases). With 1 base removed from V and 10 bases from J, the gap between germline ends came to 8 bases. This CDR3 has 12 amino acids. Germline CDR1 SEHNR, CDR2 FQNEAQ (reference sequence). CDR3: CASSLEGYEQFF. The CDR3 DNA reads as TGTGCCAGCAGCTTAGAGGGGTACGAGCAGTTCTTC.

The V call is TRBV27, the J call TRBJ2-5, with 10 bases identical to TRBD1. The CDR3 has 17 amino acids. CDR1 and CDR2 (germline): MNHEY, SMNVEV (reference sequence). V lost 4 bases to trimming and J lost 1 base; unmatched junction nucleotides: 9. The DNA of the CDR3 is TGTGCCAGCAGTTCCCTATGGACAGGGGGACTCCAAGAGACCCAGTACTTC. Encoded protein: CASSSLWTGGLQETQYF.

This chain joins TRBV28 and TRBJ1-6; maybe TRBD1 (5 bases). Trimming stripped 3 bases from V and 10 bases from J, with 22 bases between. The CDR3 is 17 residues long. Germline V gene sequence: CDR1 MDHEN, CDR2 SYDVKM. The CDR3 loop is CASSFGKGNGPGSPLHF. The CDR3 nucleotides are TGTGCCAGCAGTTTCGGCAAGGGGAACGGTCCAGGATCACCCCTCCACTTT.

The gene calls are TRBV10-1 and TRBJ2-5; D is ambiguous. Per the germline V gene, CDR1 is WNHNN and CDR2 is SYGVQD (reference sequence). V dropped 6 bases and J dropped 1 base, with 12 bases sitting between them. The CDR3 length is 14 residues. CDR3 bases: TGCGCCAGCAGAGCCCGGAGCAGCCAAGAGACCCAGTACTTC. This codes for CASRARSSQETQYF.

The CDR3 loop reads CASSQEGGVGVRTDTQYF. CDR3 bases: TGCGCCAGCAGCCAAGAGGGCGGAGTGGGAGTGAGAACAGATACGCAGTATTTT. The V and J genes are TRBV4-1 and TRBJ2-3; the D gene is possibly TRBD2 (5 bases). CDR3 length: 18 amino acids. Germline V gene lookup returns CDR1 MGHRA and CDR2 YSYEKL. V lost 0 bases to trimming and J lost 3 bases, with 19 bases between them.

The J gene is TRBJ1-4, the V gene TRBV5-1; D not certain. The V end lost 5 bases, the J end lost 3 bases, and 14 bases lay between the germline ends. Germline values: CDR1 SGHRS, CDR2 YFSETQ. The CDR3 length is 15 residues. The CDR3 DNA is TGCGCCAGCAGACAGATGGGCGTTGCTAATGAAAAACTGTTTTTT. Translating gives CASRQMGVANEKLFF.

The V and J genes are TRBV6-1 and TRBJ2-7; D call uncertain. The CDR3 spans 13 residues. Between the trimmed V and J ends, which lost 4 bases and 5 bases, there was a span of 12 bases. CDR1 and CDR2 from the germline V gene are MNHNS and SASEGT. The CDR3 DNA reads TGTGCCAGCAGTGGAGTAAATACAGACGAGCAGTACTTC. Translating it yields CASSGVNTDEQYF.

This rearrangement joins TRBV19 to TRBJ1-2; D remains unclear. This CDR3 region has 13 residues. The ends were cut back, 4 bases at V and 6 bases at J, with 12 bases in the middle. Germline V gives CDR1 LNHDA, CDR2 SQIVND (reference sequence). For the CDR3, the DNA is TGTGCCAGTAGTACGACCAGGCCGGATGGCTACACCTTC. Residues: CASSTTRPDGYTF.

This chain joins TRBV7-8 and TRBJ2-5, with TRBD2 matching over 7 bases. Germline CDR1 reads SGHVS; CDR2 reads FQNEAQ. After removal of 0 bases from V and 2 bases from J, the junction contained 3 bases not matched to a gene. This CDR3 has 15 amino acids. CDR3: CASSLASSGQETQYF. The CDR3 DNA reads as TGTGCCAGCAGCTTAGCGTCTAGCGGTCAAGAGACCCAGTACTTC. Drawing the rest from reference TRBV7-8 and TRBJ2-5, the complete variable domain is GAGVSQSPRYKVAKRGQDVALRCDPISGHVSLFWYQQALGQGPEFLTYFQNEAQLDKSGLPSDRFFAERPEGSVSTLKIQRTQQEDSAVYLCASSLASSGQETQYFGPGTRLLVL.

The gene calls are TRBV11-2 and TRBJ1-2; 8 bases line up with TRBD1. This CDR3 region has 16 residues. The V and J ends lost 0 bases and 4 bases, in that order; junction bases with no gene match: 7. CDR1 and CDR2 (germline): SGHAT, FQNNGV. CDR3 region: CASSLDGQGRLYGYTF. CDR3 in DNA: TGTGCCAGCAGCTTAGACGGACAGGGACGGCTCTATGGCTACACCTTC.

The chain uses TRBV7-9 and TRBJ1-1, with TRBD1 identical over 9 bases. The CDR3 is made up of 15 amino acids. The J segment lost 3 bases and the V segment lost 4 bases, leaving 6 bases of the junction unmatched. Germline values: CDR1 SEHNR, CDR2 FQNEAQ (reference sequence). The CDR3 region is CASSSQGARDTEAFF. The CDR3 bases are TGTGCCAGCAGCTCACAGGGGGCGAGAGACACTGAAGCTTTCTTT. Full variable domain (outside the CDR3, taken from reference TRBV7-9 and TRBJ1-1): DTGVSQNPRHKITKRGQNVTFRCDPISEHNRLYWYRQTLGQGPEFLTYFQNEAQLEKSRLLSDRFSAERPKGSFSTLEIQRTEQGDSAMYLCASSSQGARDTEAFFGQGTRLTVV.

This chain uses TRBV10-3 with TRBJ2-3, with D possibly matching TRBD2 (6 bases). The ends were cut back, 7 bases at V and 2 bases at J, with 13 bases in the middle. Germline assignment: CDR1 ENHRY and CDR2 SYGVKD. There are 14 residues in the CDR3. The CDR3 spells CAIMASSVTDTQYF. Written as DNA, the CDR3 is TGTGCCATCATGGCGTCTAGCGTCACAGATACGCAGTATTTT.

The genes are TRBV15 and TRBJ2-7, with 9 bases that match TRBD1. The CDR3 has 15 amino acids. CDR1 and CDR2 from the germline V gene are LNHNV and YYDKDF (reference sequence). V trimming: 3 bases; J trimming: 2 bases; junction bases outside the gene matches: 5. Here the CDR3 reads CATSSTHRGPYEQYF. In nucleotides, the CDR3 is TGTGCCACCAGCAGCACCCACAGGGGGCCCTACGAGCAGTACTTC.

The table lists this clone with a few counts. CDR3 loop: CASSVQGPHTDTQYF. CDR3 coding DNA: TGTGCCAGCAGTGTACAGGGACCCCACACAGATACGCAGTATTTT. The chain employs TRBV6-1 and TRBJ2-3; perhaps TRBD1 as D (6 bases). The CDR3 totals 15 residues. The germline CDR1 and CDR2 sequences are MNHNS and SASEGT. Trimming removed 4 bases from V and 2 bases from J, with 13 bases in between.

About this clone itself: Relative to the germline gene, one junction end is altered; a read error may explain this. The gene calls are TRBV6-6 and TRBJ1-5; 10 nucleotides align to TRBD1. Germline CDR1 reads MNHNY; CDR2 reads SVGAGI (reference sequence). The CDR3 consists of 11 residues. CDR3 nucleotide sequence: TGTGCCAGTTCGCTCGGGACAGGGGATTATTTT. As protein: CASSLGTGDYF.

The chain carries TRBV4-1 and TRBJ2-7; D possibly corresponds to TRBD1 (5 bases). The ends were cut back, 0 bases at V and 4 bases at J, with 13 bases in the middle. The germline gives CDR1 MGHRA, CDR2 YSYEKL. CDR3 length equals 15 residues. The CDR3 spells CASSQDLRRVYEQYF. CDR3 in DNA: TGCGCCAGCAGCCAAGATCTTCGCAGGGTGTACGAGCAGTACTTC.

The rearrangement joins TRBV9 to TRBJ2-1; 8 bases are a match to TRBD2. Looked up from germline, CDR1 is SGDLS and CDR2 is YYNGEE. V was clipped by 1 base and J by 9 bases; unmatched bases: 9. This CDR3 has 15 residues. This CDR3 is CASSVRERGRGEQFF. The CDR3 DNA sequence: TGTGCCAGCAGCGTAAGGGAGCGGGGGAGAGGTGAGCAGTTCTTC. The full variable domain, rest sourced from reference TRBV9 and TRBJ2-1, is DSGVTQTPKHLITATGQRVTLRCSPRSGDLSVYWYQQSLDQGLQFLIQYYNGEERAKGNILERFSAQQFPDLHSELNLSSLELGDSALYFCASSVRERGRGEQFFGPGTRLTVL.

CDR3 nucleotides: TGTGCTAGTGGTTTGGGAGACAGGGGGAGGTACAATGAGCAGTTCTTC. Protein sequence: CASGLGDRGRYNEQFF. The chain employs TRBV12-5 and TRBJ2-1; 9 bases fit TRBD1. The CDR3 has 16 amino acids. Per germline, CDR1 LGHNT and CDR2 FRNRAP. Unmatched junction bases numbered 5, after V lost 1 base and J lost 4 bases. Drawing the rest from reference TRBV12-5 and TRBJ2-1, the complete variable domain is DARVTQTPRHKVTEMGQEVTMRCQPILGHNTVFWYRQTMMQGLELLAYFRNRAPLDDSGMPKDRFSAEMPDATLATLKIQPSEPRDSAVYFCASGLGDRGRYNEQFFGPGTRLTVL.